The rows below give T cell receptor beta chains drawn from one sample of a study of T cell repertoires in cytomegalovirus infection. No antigens are known for them. A single record per CDR3 protein comes from TCRdb applying MiXCR to the reads. Among about 920,000 distinct CDR3 sequences listed, 25% to 40% were seen once. Sample: cultured CD8+ T cells from PBMCs, taken from culture after CMV antigen stimulation. The source is a human donor in good health (CMV status not recorded). Some clones in this sample may be carry-over from other donors' samples. CDR3s include the opening cysteine and the closing phenylalanine or tryptophan. D genes are given only for firm matches. Clone size is stated in some rows and not others, as once, few, many or a class when expanded.

v_call: TRBV20-1; clone_size: .; d_call: TRBD1; j_call: TRBJ1-2; cdr3_length: 15; cdr3_aa: CSARDMDRENYGYTF; cdr3_nt: TGCAGTGCTAGGGATATGGACAGGGAGAACTATGGCTACACCTTC
v_call: TRBV7-6; clone_size: many; d_call: .; j_call: TRBJ2-5; cdr3_length: 14; cdr3_aa: CASSERDGQETQYF; cdr3_nt: TGTGCCAGCAGCGAAAGGGACGGTCAAGAGACCCAGTACTTC
v_call: TRBV10-3; clone_size: .; d_call: TRBD1; j_call: TRBJ1-6; cdr3_length: 13; cdr3_aa: CATLRTGNSPLHF; cdr3_nt: TGTGCCACCCTAAGGACAGGGAATTCACCCCTCCACTTT
v_call: TRBV7-2; clone_size: few; d_call: TRBD1; j_call: TRBJ2-1; cdr3_length: 13; cdr3_aa: CASSTGTGYEQFF; cdr3_nt: TGTGCCAGCAGCACCGGGACAGGCTATGAGCAGTTCTTC
v_call: TRBV6-5; clone_size: .; d_call: .; j_call: TRBJ1-5; cdr3_length: 17; cdr3_aa: CASSHNRDEGAYQPQHF; cdr3_nt: TGTGCCAGCAGTCACAACCGGGACGAGGGAGCGTATCAGCCCCAGCATTTT
v_call: TRBV19; clone_size: few; d_call: TRBD2; j_call: TRBJ2-5; cdr3_length: 15; cdr3_aa: CASSAILAGEETQYF; cdr3_nt: TGTGCCAGTTCCGCGATACTAGCGGGGGAGGAGACCCAGTACTTC
v_call: TRBV7-2; clone_size: many; d_call: TRBD1; j_call: TRBJ2-2; cdr3_length: 15; cdr3_aa: CASSRRTGPTGELFF; cdr3_nt: TGTGCCAGCAGCCGCAGGACAGGGCCGACCGGGGAGCTGTTTTTT
v_call: TRBV4-1; clone_size: .; d_call: .; j_call: TRBJ2-1; cdr3_length: 16; cdr3_aa: CASSLGGGFGYNEQFF; cdr3_nt: TGCGCCAGCAGCCTCGGTGGTGGGTTCGGCTACAATGAGCAGTTCTTC
v_call: TRBV4-1; clone_size: once; d_call: .; j_call: TRBJ2-5; cdr3_length: 15; cdr3_aa: CASSHGGRGQETQYF; cdr3_nt: TGCGCCAGCAGCCACGGCGGGCGAGGGCAAGAGACCCAGTACTTC
v_call: TRBV12-3/TRBV12-4; clone_size: few; d_call: .; j_call: TRBJ2-1; cdr3_length: 13; cdr3_aa: CASTTRDNNEQFF; cdr3_nt: TGTGCCAGCACGACCCGGGACAACAATGAGCAGTTCTTC
v_call: TRBV12-3/TRBV12-4; clone_size: few; d_call: .; j_call: TRBJ1-2; cdr3_length: 17; cdr3_aa: CASSLSPSGEALYGYTF; cdr3_nt: TGTGCCAGCAGTTTATCTCCGAGTGGGGAGGCGCTCTATGGCTACACCTTC
v_call: TRBV7-6; clone_size: few; d_call: .; j_call: TRBJ1-1; cdr3_length: 15; cdr3_aa: CASSLATVAGAEAFF; cdr3_nt: TGTGCCAGCAGCTTAGCGACGGTGGCGGGGGCTGAAGCTTTCTTT
v_call: TRBV27; clone_size: few; d_call: .; j_call: TRBJ1-1; cdr3_length: 13; cdr3_aa: CASSTTQNTEAFF; cdr3_nt: TGTGCCAGCAGTACAACACAGAACACTGAAGCTTTCTTT
v_call: TRBV27; clone_size: few; d_call: .; j_call: TRBJ1-2; cdr3_length: 14; cdr3_aa: CASSQSGSYYGYTF; cdr3_nt: TGTGCCAGCAGTCAGAGCGGGAGTTACTATGGCTACACCTTC
v_call: TRBV6-2/TRBV6-3; clone_size: few; d_call: .; j_call: TRBJ2-5; cdr3_length: 13; cdr3_aa: CASSYRTEETQYF; cdr3_nt: TGTGCCAGCAGTTACAGGACAGAAGAGACCCAGTACTTC
v_call: TRBV6-5; clone_size: .; d_call: TRBD1; j_call: TRBJ1-4; cdr3_length: 14; cdr3_aa: CASSPGTGYEKLFF; cdr3_nt: TGTGCCAGCAGTCCCGGGACAGGGTACGAAAAACTGTTTTTT
v_call: TRBV6-2/TRBV6-3; clone_size: .; d_call: .; j_call: TRBJ1-3; cdr3_length: 15; cdr3_aa: CASRRYEHSGNTIYF; cdr3_nt: TGTGCCAGCAGACGATACGAACACTCTGGAAACACCATATATTTT
v_call: TRBV6-5; clone_size: many; d_call: TRBD1; j_call: TRBJ1-2; cdr3_length: 12; cdr3_aa: CASSPDRDREHF; cdr3_nt: TGTGCCAGCAGTCCCGACCGAGACAGGGAGCACTTC
v_call: TRBV6-1; clone_size: few; d_call: .; j_call: TRBJ1-2; cdr3_length: 17; cdr3_aa: CASSGPRGTPLRDGYTF; cdr3_nt: TGTGCCAGCAGTGGACCCCGAGGGACGCCCTTGAGGGATGGCTACACCTTC
v_call: TRBV4-2; clone_size: few; d_call: TRBD1; j_call: TRBJ2-2; cdr3_length: 17; cdr3_aa: CASSQVGQGLDTGELFF; cdr3_nt: TGTGCCAGCAGCCAAGTAGGACAGGGACTTGACACCGGGGAGCTGTTTTTT
v_call: TRBV27; clone_size: .; d_call: .; j_call: TRBJ1-5; cdr3_length: 14; cdr3_aa: CAGSLSTGNQPQHF; cdr3_nt: TGTGCCGGCAGTTTATCGACAGGAAATCAGCCCCAGCATTTT
v_call: TRBV27; clone_size: .; d_call: TRBD1; j_call: TRBJ2-5; cdr3_length: 13; cdr3_aa: CASSTDRVETQYF; cdr3_nt: TGTGCCAGCAGTACTGACAGGGTAGAGACCCAGTACTTC
v_call: TRBV7-9; clone_size: many; d_call: .; j_call: TRBJ2-2; cdr3_length: 14; cdr3_aa: CASSSNPNTGELFF; cdr3_nt: TGTGCCAGCAGCTCCAATCCGAACACCGGGGAGCTGTTTTTT
v_call: TRBV7-9; clone_size: many; d_call: TRBD1; j_call: TRBJ1-3; cdr3_length: 19; cdr3_aa: CASSLPAPGQKFSGNTIYF; cdr3_nt: TGTGCCAGCAGCCTCCCCGCACCGGGACAGAAATTCTCTGGAAACACCATATATTTT
v_call: TRBV7-2; clone_size: few; d_call: TRBD2; j_call: TRBJ2-3; cdr3_length: 17; cdr3_aa: CASSVGGAAPGTDTQYF; cdr3_nt: TGTGCCAGCAGCGTCGGGGGGGCGGCCCCTGGCACAGATACGCAGTATTTT
v_call: TRBV6-6; clone_size: .; d_call: .; j_call: TRBJ1-6; cdr3_length: 14; cdr3_aa: CASSHRDKNSPLHF; cdr3_nt: TGTGCCAGCAGCCACAGGGACAAGAATTCACCCCTCCACTTT
v_call: TRBV19; clone_size: .; d_call: .; j_call: TRBJ2-1; cdr3_length: 13; cdr3_aa: CASSATVGNEQFF; cdr3_nt: TGTGCCAGTAGTGCGACAGTCGGCAATGAGCAGTTCTTC
v_call: TRBV27; clone_size: .; d_call: TRBD1; j_call: TRBJ2-5; cdr3_length: 16; cdr3_aa: CASSLSFEGAQETQYF; cdr3_nt: TGTGCCAGCAGTTTATCCTTTGAGGGGGCTCAAGAGACCCAGTACTTC
v_call: TRBV11-3; clone_size: .; d_call: .; j_call: TRBJ1-6; cdr3_length: 13; cdr3_aa: CASSFRSFSPLHF; cdr3_nt: TGTGCCAGCAGCTTTCGGTCTTTTTCACCCCTCCACTTT
v_call: TRBV6-5; clone_size: .; d_call: .; j_call: TRBJ2-1; cdr3_length: 11; cdr3_aa: CASSVHGEQFF; cdr3_nt: TGTGCCAGCAGTGTCCATGGTGAGCAGTTCTTC
v_call: TRBV12-3/TRBV12-4; clone_size: .; d_call: TRBD1; j_call: TRBJ1-6; cdr3_length: 15; cdr3_aa: CASSYDRGVGSPLHF; cdr3_nt: TGTGCCAGCAGCTATGACAGGGGAGTAGGTTCACCCCTCCACTTT
v_call: TRBV28; clone_size: few; d_call: .; j_call: TRBJ2-1; cdr3_length: 14; cdr3_aa: CASSFMTYGNEQFF; cdr3_nt: TGTGCCAGCAGTTTTATGACGTACGGAAATGAGCAGTTCTTC
v_call: TRBV10-3; clone_size: many; d_call: TRBD1; j_call: TRBJ1-5; cdr3_length: 13; cdr3_aa: CAISEPGTEPQHF; cdr3_nt: TGTGCCATCAGTGAGCCCGGGACAGAACCCCAGCATTTT
v_call: TRBV28; clone_size: few; d_call: .; j_call: TRBJ2-3; cdr3_length: 14; cdr3_aa: CASGIDREADTQYF; cdr3_nt: TGTGCCAGCGGTATTGACAGGGAGGCAGATACGCAGTATTTT
v_call: TRBV5-4; clone_size: .; d_call: .; j_call: TRBJ1-6; cdr3_length: 14; cdr3_aa: CASSLEGPNSPLHF; cdr3_nt: TGTGCCAGCAGCTTGGAGGGTCCAAATTCACCCCTCCACTTT
v_call: TRBV7-9; clone_size: .; d_call: .; j_call: TRBJ2-1; cdr3_length: 12; cdr3_aa: CASGFRANEQFF; cdr3_nt: TGTGCCAGCGGCTTTAGGGCTAATGAGCAGTTCTTC
v_call: TRBV7-3; clone_size: .; d_call: TRBD2; j_call: TRBJ2-5; cdr3_length: 17; cdr3_aa: CASSLTPRAGVRETQYF; cdr3_nt: TGTGCCAGCAGCTTAACTCCAAGAGCGGGGGTACGAGAGACCCAGTACTTC
v_call: TRBV7-6; clone_size: .; d_call: .; j_call: TRBJ2-1; cdr3_length: 15; cdr3_aa: CASSHLEGGHNEQFF; cdr3_nt: TGTGCCAGCAGCCATCTCGAGGGGGGCCACAATGAGCAGTTCTTC
v_call: TRBV11-2; clone_size: .; d_call: .; j_call: TRBJ2-2; cdr3_length: 16; cdr3_aa: CASSYWTGANTGELFF; cdr3_nt: TGTGCCAGCAGCTACTGGACGGGGGCGAACACCGGGGAGCTGTTTTTT
v_call: TRBV7-2; clone_size: many; d_call: .; j_call: TRBJ2-1; cdr3_length: 17; cdr3_aa: CASSLSVTVADYNEQFF; cdr3_nt: TGTGCCAGCAGCCTCTCCGTCACGGTAGCGGATTACAATGAGCAGTTCTTC
v_call: TRBV19; clone_size: few; d_call: .; j_call: TRBJ2-3; cdr3_length: 15; cdr3_aa: CASSSKAFNTDTQYF; cdr3_nt: TGTGCCAGTAGTTCCAAGGCCTTTAACACAGATACGCAGTATTTT
v_call: TRBV7-9; clone_size: few; d_call: .; j_call: TRBJ1-1; cdr3_length: 12; cdr3_aa: CASSPDLEGAFF; cdr3_nt: TGTGCCAGCAGCCCCGATCTCGAGGGAGCTTTCTTT
v_call: TRBV6-1; clone_size: many; d_call: .; j_call: TRBJ1-2; cdr3_length: 13; cdr3_aa: CASSPSGGYGYTF; cdr3_nt: TGTGCCAGCAGCCCGTCGGGTGGATATGGCTACACCTTC
v_call: TRBV6-5; clone_size: .; d_call: .; j_call: TRBJ1-5; cdr3_length: 18; cdr3_aa: CASTPGGPGRGSNQPQHF; cdr3_nt: TGTGCCAGCACTCCTGGCGGCCCGGGTAGGGGAAGTAATCAGCCCCAGCATTTT
v_call: TRBV19; clone_size: few; d_call: .; j_call: TRBJ2-7; cdr3_length: 13; cdr3_aa: CASADRGRPEQYF; cdr3_nt: TGTGCCAGCGCCGACCGGGGCCGTCCCGAGCAGTACTTC
v_call: TRBV2; clone_size: .; d_call: .; j_call: TRBJ2-1; cdr3_length: 14; cdr3_aa: CASSGGSYYNEQFF; cdr3_nt: TGTGCCAGCAGTGGAGGAAGTTACTACAATGAGCAGTTCTTC
v_call: TRBV5-1; clone_size: .; d_call: .; j_call: TRBJ1-2; cdr3_length: 15; cdr3_aa: CASSHSSGGADGYTF; cdr3_nt: TGCGCCAGCAGCCACTCGTCCGGGGGCGCGGATGGCTACACCTTC
v_call: TRBV7-2; clone_size: many; d_call: .; j_call: TRBJ2-5; cdr3_length: 14; cdr3_aa: CASSYPDGEWTQYF; cdr3_nt: TGTGCCAGCAGCTATCCGGACGGGGAGTGGACCCAGTACTTC